The 8 T cell receptor beta chains given below trace back to one sample, sequenced in a study of blood T cell repertoires in COVID-19. Sequencing was performed with immunoSEQ multiplex PCR; in TCRdb, only in-frame clones are kept and a portion is missing. The sample shows 100,000 to 150,000 clones, more than 80% of them seen only once. The sequenced sample consisted of peripheral blood. These receptors all stem from a woman aged 55 to 70 with acute or convalescent COVID-19.

This chain joins TRBV30 and TRBJ1-1, with D tentatively TRBD1 (5 bases). Trimming pared 5 bases from V and 6 bases from J, leaving 13 bases between. The CDR3 is made up of 12 amino acids. Per germline, CDR1 GTSNPN and CDR2 SVGIG (reference sequence). The CDR3 coding sequence is TGTGCCTGGGGACCAAGGGGCGCTGAAGCTTTCTTT. Translated, it gives CAWGPRGAEAFF.

The chain is built from TRBV11-2 and TRBJ2-4; tentatively, D is TRBD2 (7 bases). V shed 0 bases and J shed 7 bases, with 16 bases lying between them. Germline V gene data show CDR1 as SGHAT and CDR2 as FQNNGV. The CDR3 sequence is 16 residues long. In DNA, the CDR3 is TGTGCCAGCAGCTTAGATAACGGGGGGCGATTTAACATTCAGTACTTC. Encoded protein: CASSLDNGGRFNIQYF.

The chain combines TRBV6-5 with TRBJ2-3, with 8 bases matching TRBD1. The CDR3 is made up of 15 amino acids. V trimming: 7 bases; J trimming: 3 bases; junction bases outside the gene matches: 9. Germline loops: CDR1 MNHEY, CDR2 SVGAGI. The CDR3 nucleotides read TGTGCCAGCACCTCGAGCAGGGGGCGAACAGATACGCAGTATTTT. Translating gives CASTSSRGRTDTQYF.

V gene TRBV19 combines with J gene TRBJ1-4; possibly TRBD1 for D (6 bases). The CDR3 length is 14 residues. Germline V gene data show CDR1 as LNHDA and CDR2 as SQIVND (reference sequence). Trimming cost V 6 bases and J 7 bases, with 15 bases left between them. This CDR3 is CASRTGGGGEKLFF. The CDR3 region has the DNA TGTGCCAGTAGAACGGGCGGGGGCGGTGAAAAACTGTTTTTT.

The V and J genes are TRBV6-6 and TRBJ2-1; TRBD1 matches 7 bases. Germline V gives CDR1 MNHNY, CDR2 SVGAGI (reference sequence). CDR3 length: 14 amino acids. Trimming cost V 5 bases and J 8 bases; bases outside gene matches: 9. The CDR3 DNA sequence: TGTGCCAGCAGTCGGGGACAGAAGGAGGATGAGCAGTTCTTC. It yields the protein CASSRGQKEDEQFF.

This rearrangement joins TRBV6-1 to TRBJ2-7; D gene ambiguous. The length of the CDR3 is 14 residues. Germline CDR1 reads MNHNS; CDR2 reads SASEGT. V was trimmed by 2 bases and J by 4 bases, leaving 12 bases between them. The CDR3, as DNA: TGTGCCAGCAGTGAATTGTACAGCTCGTACGAGCAGTACGTC. Translating gives CASSELYSSYEQYV.

This clone was observed a single time. The CDR3 here is CASRRTGEGNQPQHF. In DNA form, the CDR3 reads TGTGCCAGCAGGAGGACAGGGGAGGGCAATCAGCCCCAGCATTTT. V usage is TRBV2 and J usage is TRBJ1-5; TRBD1 agrees at 9 bases. Losses at the gene ends were 6 bases for V and 2 bases for J; bases not matched to a gene: 5. CDR3 length: 15 residues. The germline CDR1 and CDR2 sequences are SNHLY and FYNNEI.

This clone was observed once. This chain joins TRBV6-5 and TRBJ1-2; weak D call: TRBD1 (5 bases). The CDR3 is 12 residues long. Trimming removed 4 bases at V and 4 bases at J, with 7 bases between. CDR1 and CDR2 from the germline V gene are MNHEY and SVGAGI. This chain's CDR3 is CASSSTVYGYTF. Written as DNA, the CDR3 is TGTGCCAGCAGTTCGACAGTCTATGGCTACACCTTC.